Listed below are T cell receptor beta chains from one sample, sequenced in a study of blood T cell repertoires in COVID-19. Only in-frame clones appear in the TCRdb table, and some are missing; sequencing was by immunoSEQ multiplex PCR. The top ten clones hold 5% to 5.5% of a sample with roughly 360,000 clones, around 83% of them seen once. Sequencing was done on a sample of PBMCs or T cells enriched from blood (not recorded which). The receptors were gathered from a woman aged 50 to 60 who had recovered from COVID-19. Both conserved end residues are part of each CDR3. D genes are given only for firm matches. Expanded clones are given a class, and other clones once, few, many or no size at all.

D gene: .; clone size: .; V gene: TRBV4-1; J gene: TRBJ1-1; CDR3 DNA: TGCGCCAGCAGCCAAGAGGGCGCGGGGAACACTGAAGCTTTCTTT; CDR3 protein: CASSQEGAGNTEAFF
D gene: TRBD1; clone size: .; V gene: TRBV5-4; J gene: TRBJ1-3; CDR3 DNA: TGTGCCAGCAGCTCCTCGGCCGGGACAGGGCTTGGAAACACCATATATTTT; CDR3 protein: CASSSSAGTGLGNTIYF
D gene: .; clone size: .; V gene: TRBV14; J gene: TRBJ1-6; CDR3 DNA: TGTGCCAGCAGCCAACCACGGTCACCCCTCCACTTT; CDR3 protein: CASSQPRSPLHF
D gene: .; clone size: .; V gene: TRBV7-2; J gene: TRBJ1-2; CDR3 DNA: TGTGCCAGCAGCCCTCGGTACAGGGACCACTATGGCTACACCTTC; CDR3 protein: CASSPRYRDHYGYTF
D gene: .; clone size: .; V gene: TRBV6-2/TRBV6-3; J gene: TRBJ2-7; CDR3 DNA: TGTGCCAGCAGTCAACCCACTTCCTACGAGCAGTACTTC; CDR3 protein: CASSQPTSYEQYF
D gene: TRBD1; clone size: .; V gene: TRBV18; J gene: TRBJ1-1; CDR3 DNA: TGTGCCAGCTCACTATTGACAGGGGACGCTGAAGCTTTCTTT; CDR3 protein: CASSLLTGDAEAFF
D gene: .; clone size: once; V gene: TRBV10-3; J gene: TRBJ2-1; CDR3 DNA: TGTGCCATCAGTGAGTCCAAAATCCCCGGGGGCAATGAGCAGTTCTTC; CDR3 protein: CAISESKIPGGNEQFF
D gene: .; clone size: few; V gene: TRBV7-9; J gene: TRBJ2-2; CDR3 DNA: TGTGCCAGCAGCTTTGACGCTAGCGCAACCCTCAACACCGGGGAGCTGTTTTTT; CDR3 protein: CASSFDASATLNTGELFF
D gene: .; clone size: .; V gene: TRBV18; J gene: TRBJ1-6; CDR3 DNA: TGTGCCAGCTCACCGCAGGGCAACTCCTATAATTCACCCCTCCACTTT; CDR3 protein: CASSPQGNSYNSPLHF
D gene: TRBD1; clone size: .; V gene: TRBV27; J gene: TRBJ1-6; CDR3 DNA: TGTGCCAGCAGACTGGGACAGGGAAATTCACCCCTCCACTTT; CDR3 protein: CASRLGQGNSPLHF
D gene: .; clone size: .; V gene: TRBV27; J gene: TRBJ1-2; CDR3 DNA: TGTGCCAGCAGTTTATCGGTTCGGGGTGGAGGCGTCTATGGCTACACCTTC; CDR3 protein: CASSLSVRGGGVYGYTF
D gene: TRBD1; clone size: .; V gene: TRBV2; J gene: TRBJ2-3; CDR3 DNA: TGTGCCAGCAGTAGGGACAGAAGCACAGATACGCAGTATTTT; CDR3 protein: CASSRDRSTDTQYF
D gene: TRBD1; clone size: once; V gene: TRBV9; J gene: TRBJ1-6; CDR3 DNA: TGTGCCAGCAGCGTAGAAGGGGGCCTCAATTCACCCCTCCACTTT; CDR3 protein: CASSVEGGLNSPLHF
D gene: .; clone size: .; V gene: TRBV4-1; J gene: TRBJ2-1; CDR3 DNA: TGCGCCAGCACCCGGGAGACGGGGGCCTACAATGAGCAGTTCTTC; CDR3 protein: CASTRETGAYNEQFF
D gene: .; clone size: .; V gene: TRBV27; J gene: TRBJ1-2; CDR3 DNA: TGTGCCAGCAGTTTATTCGGGAGGGGGTCAGTTTATGACTACACCTTC; CDR3 protein: CASSLFGRGSVYDYTF
D gene: TRBD1; clone size: .; V gene: TRBV6-5; J gene: TRBJ1-5; CDR3 DNA: TGTGCCAGCAGCTCAACAGGGGCCCTCAATCAGCCCCAGCATTTT; CDR3 protein: CASSSTGALNQPQHF
D gene: .; clone size: .; V gene: TRBV5-1; J gene: TRBJ1-1; CDR3 DNA: TGCGCCAGCAGCTTACTAGGGTACACTGAAGCTTTCTTT; CDR3 protein: CASSLLGYTEAFF
D gene: .; clone size: few; V gene: TRBV7-2; J gene: TRBJ2-2; CDR3 DNA: TGTGCCAGCAGCTGGTCGTTGGGGCCCGGGGAGCTGTTTTTT; CDR3 protein: CASSWSLGPGELFF
D gene: .; clone size: once; V gene: TRBV19; J gene: TRBJ1-4; CDR3 DNA: TGTGCCAGTAGTATTGGGAGCAATAATGAAAAACTGTTTTTT; CDR3 protein: CASSIGSNNEKLFF
D gene: .; clone size: .; V gene: TRBV29-1; J gene: TRBJ1-3; CDR3 DNA: TGCAGCGTCCTCGGATCGGGGGGCCAGAAGGGTAACACCATATATTTT; CDR3 protein: CSVLGSGGQKGNTIYF
D gene: .; clone size: .; V gene: TRBV7-6; J gene: TRBJ2-7; CDR3 DNA: TGTGCCAGCAGCCTTCGCCGGTACGGCGAGCAGTACTTC; CDR3 protein: CASSLRRYGEQYF
D gene: .; clone size: .; V gene: TRBV5-4; J gene: TRBJ1-6; CDR3 DNA: TGTGCCAGCAGCTTGGATGGGGGGAACTCACCCCTCCACTTT; CDR3 protein: CASSLDGGNSPLHF
D gene: TRBD1; clone size: .; V gene: TRBV19; J gene: TRBJ1-5; CDR3 DNA: TGTGCCAGTAGGGGACAGAGCAATCGGCAGCCCCAGCATTTT; CDR3 protein: CASRGQSNRQPQHF
D gene: TRBD2; clone size: .; V gene: TRBV9; J gene: TRBJ2-7; CDR3 DNA: TGTGCCAGCAGCGTGGTTGGGGAGGGTGGCGACGAGCAGTACTTC; CDR3 protein: CASSVVGEGGDEQYF
D gene: TRBD1; clone size: .; V gene: TRBV6-2/TRBV6-3; J gene: TRBJ1-2; CDR3 DNA: TGTGCCAGCAGTTACCTTCAGGGACAGGCTGCTGGCTACACCTTC; CDR3 protein: CASSYLQGQAAGYTF
D gene: TRBD2; clone size: .; V gene: TRBV6-2/TRBV6-3; J gene: TRBJ2-5; CDR3 DNA: TGTGCCAGCAGTTGGGGAGGAGCGGGGGGCCAAGAGACCCAGTACTTC; CDR3 protein: CASSWGGAGGQETQYF
D gene: TRBD1; clone size: .; V gene: TRBV5-5; J gene: TRBJ2-5; CDR3 DNA: TGTGCCAGCAGCTTGGGACAGGGGTTTTTGGAGACCCAGTACTTC; CDR3 protein: CASSLGQGFLETQYF
D gene: .; clone size: .; V gene: TRBV2; J gene: TRBJ2-5; CDR3 DNA: TGTGCCAGCAGTGAAGCGCTTTTCACCTATGTTACGGAGACCCAGTACTTC; CDR3 protein: CASSEALFTYVTETQYF
D gene: TRBD1; clone size: once; V gene: TRBV29-1; J gene: TRBJ1-1; CDR3 DNA: TGCAGCGCGAGGGGGCAGAACACTGAAGCTTTCTTT; CDR3 protein: CSARGQNTEAFF
D gene: .; clone size: .; V gene: TRBV5-5; J gene: TRBJ2-1; CDR3 DNA: TGTGCCAGCAGCTTGGAGACTCCCTCCTACAATGAGCAGTTCTTC; CDR3 protein: CASSLETPSYNEQFF
D gene: .; clone size: .; V gene: TRBV7-9; J gene: TRBJ2-5; CDR3 DNA: TGTGCCAGCAGCCCCAGACAGGCCCAAGAGACCCAGTACTTC; CDR3 protein: CASSPRQAQETQYF
D gene: TRBD2; clone size: .; V gene: TRBV25-1; J gene: TRBJ2-1; CDR3 DNA: TGTGCCAGCAGTGGTACACCGGGACTAAGCTCCTACAATGAGCAGTTCTTC; CDR3 protein: CASSGTPGLSSYNEQFF
D gene: .; clone size: .; V gene: TRBV6-1; J gene: TRBJ1-2; CDR3 DNA: TGTGCCAGCAGTGCCCCCTACAGATATGGCTACACCTTC; CDR3 protein: CASSAPYRYGYTF
D gene: .; clone size: .; V gene: TRBV6-2/TRBV6-3; J gene: TRBJ2-7; CDR3 DNA: TGTGCCAGCAGTTCAGGGTGGGGTCGGTACGAGCAGTACTTC; CDR3 protein: CASSSGWGRYEQYF
D gene: TRBD1; clone size: .; V gene: TRBV29-1; J gene: TRBJ1-2; CDR3 DNA: TGCAGCGTTGATGACAGGGGAGTGGGTGGCTACACCTTC; CDR3 protein: CSVDDRGVGGYTF
D gene: .; clone size: .; V gene: TRBV6-5; J gene: TRBJ1-2; CDR3 DNA: TGTGCCAGCAGTTACGATTCAGGGGAGAATGGCTACACCTTC; CDR3 protein: CASSYDSGENGYTF
D gene: TRBD2; clone size: .; V gene: TRBV5-1; J gene: TRBJ2-1; CDR3 DNA: TGCGCCAGCAGCTATACGTGGCGGGGGGACAATGAGCAGTTCTTC; CDR3 protein: CASSYTWRGDNEQFF
D gene: TRBD1; clone size: .; V gene: TRBV12-3/TRBV12-4; J gene: TRBJ1-5; CDR3 DNA: TGTGCCAGCAGTATGGGGACAGTCTCTCCCCAGCATTTT; CDR3 protein: CASSMGTVSPQHF
D gene: .; clone size: .; V gene: TRBV7-3; J gene: TRBJ1-1; CDR3 DNA: TGTGCCAGCAGCTCTTACAAGAACACTGAAGCTTTCTTT; CDR3 protein: CASSSYKNTEAFF
D gene: TRBD1; clone size: once; V gene: TRBV30; J gene: TRBJ1-4; CDR3 DNA: TGTGCCTGGAGTGTATTACAGGGGGTCGAAAAACTGTTTTTT; CDR3 protein: CAWSVLQGVEKLFF
D gene: TRBD2; clone size: .; V gene: TRBV19; J gene: TRBJ2-1; CDR3 DNA: TGTGCCAGTAGTATTTATCTAGCGGGGGGGCCATGGGGCTCCTACAATGAGCAGTTCTTC; CDR3 protein: CASSIYLAGGPWGSYNEQFF